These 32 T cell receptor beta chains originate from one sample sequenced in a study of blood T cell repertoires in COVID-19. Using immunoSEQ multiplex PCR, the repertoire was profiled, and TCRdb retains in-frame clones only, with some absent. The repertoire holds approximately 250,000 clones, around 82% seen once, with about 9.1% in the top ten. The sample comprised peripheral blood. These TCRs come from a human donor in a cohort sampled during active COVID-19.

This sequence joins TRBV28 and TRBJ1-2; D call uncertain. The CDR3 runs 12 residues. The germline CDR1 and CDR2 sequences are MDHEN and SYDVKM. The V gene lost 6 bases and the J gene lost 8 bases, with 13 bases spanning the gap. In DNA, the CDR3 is TGTGCCAGCAGCGCAGCGGGGAAAGGCTACACCTTC. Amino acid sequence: CASSAAGKGYTF.

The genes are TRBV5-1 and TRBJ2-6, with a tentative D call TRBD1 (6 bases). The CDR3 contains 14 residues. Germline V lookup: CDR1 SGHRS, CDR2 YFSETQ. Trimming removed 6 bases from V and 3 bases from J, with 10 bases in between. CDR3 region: CASKQGVGANVLTF. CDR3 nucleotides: TGCGCCAGCAAACAGGGTGTTGGGGCCAACGTCCTGACTTTC.

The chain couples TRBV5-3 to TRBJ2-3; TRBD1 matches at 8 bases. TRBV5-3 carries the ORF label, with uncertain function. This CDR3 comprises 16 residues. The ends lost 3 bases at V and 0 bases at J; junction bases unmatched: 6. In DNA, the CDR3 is TGTGCCAGAAGCTGCGGACAGGGACAGAGCACAGATACGCAGTATTTT. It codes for CARSCGQGQSTDTQYF.

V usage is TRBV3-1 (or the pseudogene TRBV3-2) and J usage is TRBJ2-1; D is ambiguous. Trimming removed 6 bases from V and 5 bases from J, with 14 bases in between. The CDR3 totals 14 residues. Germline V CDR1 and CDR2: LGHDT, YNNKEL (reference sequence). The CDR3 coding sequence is TGTGCCAGCAGGCTAGGATCGATAGACAATGAGCAGTTCTTC. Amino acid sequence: CASRLGSIDNEQFF.

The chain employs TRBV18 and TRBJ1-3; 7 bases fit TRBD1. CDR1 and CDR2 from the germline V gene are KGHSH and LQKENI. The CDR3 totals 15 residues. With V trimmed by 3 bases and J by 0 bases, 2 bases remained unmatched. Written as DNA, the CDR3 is TGTGCCAGCTCACCGGACAGGAACTCTGGAAACACCATATATTTT. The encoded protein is CASSPDRNSGNTIYF.

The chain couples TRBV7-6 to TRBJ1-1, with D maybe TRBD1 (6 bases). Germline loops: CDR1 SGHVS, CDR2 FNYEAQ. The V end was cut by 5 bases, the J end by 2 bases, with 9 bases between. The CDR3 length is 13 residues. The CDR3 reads CASSADSNTEAFF. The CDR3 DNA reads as TGTGCCAGCAGCGCGGACAGCAACACTGAAGCTTTCTTT.

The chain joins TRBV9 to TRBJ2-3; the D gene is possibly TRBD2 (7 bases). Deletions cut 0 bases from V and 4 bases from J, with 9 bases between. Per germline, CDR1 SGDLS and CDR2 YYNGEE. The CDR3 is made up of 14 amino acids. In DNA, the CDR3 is TGTGCCAGCAGCGTAGTAGGGGGGGCAGATACGCAGTATTTT. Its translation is CASSVVGGADTQYF.

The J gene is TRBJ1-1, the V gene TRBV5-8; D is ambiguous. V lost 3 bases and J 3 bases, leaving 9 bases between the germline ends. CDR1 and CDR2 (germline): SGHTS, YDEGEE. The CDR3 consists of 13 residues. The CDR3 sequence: CASSSYYYTEAFF. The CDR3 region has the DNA TGTGCCAGCAGCTCCTATTATTACACTGAAGCTTTCTTT. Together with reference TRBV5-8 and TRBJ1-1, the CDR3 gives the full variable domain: EAGVTQSPTHLIKTRGQQATLRCSPISGHTSVYWYQQALGLGLQFLLWYDEGEERNRGNFPPRFSGRQFPNYSSELNVNALELEDSALYLCASSSYYYTEAFFGQGTRLTVV.

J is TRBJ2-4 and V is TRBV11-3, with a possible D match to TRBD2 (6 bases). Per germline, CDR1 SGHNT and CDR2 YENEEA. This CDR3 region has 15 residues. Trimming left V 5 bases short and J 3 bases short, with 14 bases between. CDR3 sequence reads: CASSNSGRGKNIQYF. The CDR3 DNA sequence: TGTGCCAGCAGCAACTCCGGGAGAGGCAAAAACATTCAGTACTTC.

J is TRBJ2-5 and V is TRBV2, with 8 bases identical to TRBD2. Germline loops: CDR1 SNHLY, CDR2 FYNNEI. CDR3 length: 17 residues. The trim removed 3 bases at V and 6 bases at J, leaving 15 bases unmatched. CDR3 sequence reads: CASSDIRRGRGGQTQYF. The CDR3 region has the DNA TGTGCCAGCAGTGACATACGACGGGGACGGGGGGGTCAGACCCAGTACTTC.

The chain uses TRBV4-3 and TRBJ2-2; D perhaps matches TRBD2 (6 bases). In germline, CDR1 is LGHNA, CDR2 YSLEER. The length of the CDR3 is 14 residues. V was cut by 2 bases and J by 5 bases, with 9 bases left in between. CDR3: CASSQLALTGELFF. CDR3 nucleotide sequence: TGCGCCAGCAGCCAACTAGCGTTGACCGGGGAGCTGTTTTTT.

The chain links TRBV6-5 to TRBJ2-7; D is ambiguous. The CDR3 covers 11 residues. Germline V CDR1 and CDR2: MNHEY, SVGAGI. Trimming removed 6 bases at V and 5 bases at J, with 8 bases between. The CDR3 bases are TGTGCCAGCAGGGAGTGGGACGAGCAGTACTTC. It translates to CASREWDEQYF.

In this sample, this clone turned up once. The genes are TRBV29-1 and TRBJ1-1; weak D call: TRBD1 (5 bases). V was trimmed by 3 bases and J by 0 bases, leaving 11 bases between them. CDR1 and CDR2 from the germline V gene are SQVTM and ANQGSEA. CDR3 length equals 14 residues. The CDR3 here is CSVDGGTLNTEAFF. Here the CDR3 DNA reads TGCAGCGTTGATGGAGGGACTTTGAACACTGAAGCTTTCTTT.

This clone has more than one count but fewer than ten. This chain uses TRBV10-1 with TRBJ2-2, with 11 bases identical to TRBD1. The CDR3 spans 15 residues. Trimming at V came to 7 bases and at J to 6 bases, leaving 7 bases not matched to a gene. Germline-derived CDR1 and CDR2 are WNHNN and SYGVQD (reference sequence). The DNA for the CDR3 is TGCGCCAGCACCGCGGGACAGGGGGGATCCGGGGAGCTGTTTTTT. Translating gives CASTAGQGGSGELFF.

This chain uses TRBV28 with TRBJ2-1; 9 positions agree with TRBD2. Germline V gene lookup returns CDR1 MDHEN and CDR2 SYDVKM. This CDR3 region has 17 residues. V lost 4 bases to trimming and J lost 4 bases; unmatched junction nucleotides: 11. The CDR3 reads CASSSPFTSGPYNEQFF. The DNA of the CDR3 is TGTGCCAGCAGTTCCCCCTTTACTAGCGGGCCTTACAATGAGCAGTTCTTC.

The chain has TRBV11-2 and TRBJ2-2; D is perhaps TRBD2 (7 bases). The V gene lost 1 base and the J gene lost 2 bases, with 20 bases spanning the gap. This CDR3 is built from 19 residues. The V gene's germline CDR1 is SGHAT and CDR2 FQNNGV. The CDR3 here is CASSLVLRGGLINTGELFF. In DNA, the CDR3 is TGTGCCAGCAGCTTAGTCTTGAGGGGGGGTCTCATTAACACCGGGGAGCTGTTTTTT.

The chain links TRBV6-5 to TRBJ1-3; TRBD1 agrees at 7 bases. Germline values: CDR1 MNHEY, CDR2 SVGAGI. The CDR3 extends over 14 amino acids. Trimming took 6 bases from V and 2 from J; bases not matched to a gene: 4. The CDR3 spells CASRTGSPGNTIYF. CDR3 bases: TGTGCCAGCAGGACAGGGAGTCCTGGAAACACCATATATTTT.

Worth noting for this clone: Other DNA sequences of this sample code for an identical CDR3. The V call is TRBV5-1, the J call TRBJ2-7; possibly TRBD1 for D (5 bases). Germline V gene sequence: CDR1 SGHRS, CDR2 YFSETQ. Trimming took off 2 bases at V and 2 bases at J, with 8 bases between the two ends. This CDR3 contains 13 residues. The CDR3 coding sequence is TGCGCCAGCAGCTTCGACAGAACCTACGAGCAGTACTTC. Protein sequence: CASSFDRTYEQYF.

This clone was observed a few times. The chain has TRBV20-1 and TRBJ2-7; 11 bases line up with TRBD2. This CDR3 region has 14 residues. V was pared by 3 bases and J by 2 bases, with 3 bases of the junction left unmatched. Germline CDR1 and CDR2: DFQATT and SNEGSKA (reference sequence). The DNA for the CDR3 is TGCAGTGCTAGTCTGACTAGCGGGGCCTACGAGCAGTACTTC. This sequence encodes CSASLTSGAYEQYF.

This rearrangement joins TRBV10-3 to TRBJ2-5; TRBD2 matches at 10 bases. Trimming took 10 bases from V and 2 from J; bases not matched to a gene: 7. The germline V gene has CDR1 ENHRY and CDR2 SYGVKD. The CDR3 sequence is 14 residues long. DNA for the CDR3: TGTGCCACCTCTAGCGGGGGAGATCAAGAGACCCAGTACTTC. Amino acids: CATSSGGDQETQYF.

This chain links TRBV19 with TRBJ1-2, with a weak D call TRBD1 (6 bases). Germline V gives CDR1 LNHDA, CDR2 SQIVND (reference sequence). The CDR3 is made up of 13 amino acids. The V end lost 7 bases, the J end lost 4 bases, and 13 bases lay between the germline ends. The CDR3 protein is CASMRQDTYGYTF. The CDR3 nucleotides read TGTGCCAGTATGAGACAGGATACCTATGGCTACACCTTC.

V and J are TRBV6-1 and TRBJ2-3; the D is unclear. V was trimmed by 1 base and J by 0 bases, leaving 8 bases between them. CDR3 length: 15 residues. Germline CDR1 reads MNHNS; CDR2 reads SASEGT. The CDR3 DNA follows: TGTGCCAGCAGTGAAGGTGCGTCTAGCACAGATACGCAGTATTTT. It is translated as CASSEGASSTDTQYF.

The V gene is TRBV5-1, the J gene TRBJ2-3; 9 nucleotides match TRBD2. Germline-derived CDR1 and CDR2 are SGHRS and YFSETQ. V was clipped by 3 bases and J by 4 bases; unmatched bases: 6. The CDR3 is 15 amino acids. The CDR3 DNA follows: TGCGCCAGCAGCTGGAATAGCGGGAGTCCAGATACGCAGTATTTT. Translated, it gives CASSWNSGSPDTQYF.

CDR3 bases: TGCGCCAGCAAAGCCATGAGAACGAACACTGAAGCTTTCTTT. Amino acid sequence: CASKAMRTNTEAFF. The J gene is TRBJ1-1, the V gene TRBV5-1; D is unclear. From germline, CDR1 is SGHRS and CDR2 YFSETQ. Trimming shortened V by 6 bases and J by 1 base, and 13 bases separated the two germline ends. The CDR3 is 14 amino acids.

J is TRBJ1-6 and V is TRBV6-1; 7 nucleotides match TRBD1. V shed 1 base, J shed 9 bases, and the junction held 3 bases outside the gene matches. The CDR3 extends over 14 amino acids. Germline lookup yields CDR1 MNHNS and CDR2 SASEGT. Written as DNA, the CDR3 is TGTGCCAGCAGTGAAGGGACAGGAAGTTCACCCCTCCACTTT. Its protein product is CASSEGTGSSPLHF.

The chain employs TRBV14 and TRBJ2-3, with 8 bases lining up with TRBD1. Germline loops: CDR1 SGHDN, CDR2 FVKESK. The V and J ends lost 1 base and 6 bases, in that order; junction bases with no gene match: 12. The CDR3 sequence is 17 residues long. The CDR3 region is CASSQGVRTGIRDTQYF. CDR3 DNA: TGTGCCAGCAGCCAAGGCGTTCGGACAGGGATTCGGGATACGCAGTATTTT.

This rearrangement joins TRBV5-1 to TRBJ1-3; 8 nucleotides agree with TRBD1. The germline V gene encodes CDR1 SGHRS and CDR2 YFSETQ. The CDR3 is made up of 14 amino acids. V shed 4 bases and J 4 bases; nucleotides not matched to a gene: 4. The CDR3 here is CASSRQGSGNTIYF. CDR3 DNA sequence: TGCGCCAGCAGCCGACAGGGGAGCGGAAACACCATATATTTT.

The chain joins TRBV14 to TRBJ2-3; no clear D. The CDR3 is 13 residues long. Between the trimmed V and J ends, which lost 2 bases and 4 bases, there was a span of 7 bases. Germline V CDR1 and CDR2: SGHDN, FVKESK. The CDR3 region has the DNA TGTGCCAGCAGCCAATCTGGGCCAGATACGCAGTATTTT. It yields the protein CASSQSGPDTQYF.

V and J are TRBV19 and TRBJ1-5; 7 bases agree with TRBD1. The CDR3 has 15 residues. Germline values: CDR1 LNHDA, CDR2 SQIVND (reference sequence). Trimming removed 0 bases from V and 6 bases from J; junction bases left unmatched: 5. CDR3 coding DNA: TGTGCCAGTAGTATAGACGGAGGGGGCGTTCAGCCCCAGCATTTT. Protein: CASSIDGGGVQPQHF.

CDR3 DNA: TGTGCCAGCAGCCCGATCCGATTAGCGGGGGGCACAGATACGCAGTATTTT. Residues: CASSPIRLAGGTDTQYF. The chain carries TRBV3-1 (or the pseudogene TRBV3-2) and TRBJ2-3, with 9 bases identical to TRBD2. The CDR3 is 17 amino acids. J was trimmed by 1 base and V by 4 bases; bases with no gene match: 9. CDR1 and CDR2 from the germline V gene are LGHDT and YNNKEL (reference sequence).

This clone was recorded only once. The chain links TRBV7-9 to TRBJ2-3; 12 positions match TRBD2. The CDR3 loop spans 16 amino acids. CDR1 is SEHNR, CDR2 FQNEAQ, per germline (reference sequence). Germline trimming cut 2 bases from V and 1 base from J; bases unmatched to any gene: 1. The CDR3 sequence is CASSLSSGRGTDTQYF. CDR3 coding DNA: TGTGCCAGCAGCTTATCTAGCGGGAGGGGCACAGATACGCAGTATTTT.

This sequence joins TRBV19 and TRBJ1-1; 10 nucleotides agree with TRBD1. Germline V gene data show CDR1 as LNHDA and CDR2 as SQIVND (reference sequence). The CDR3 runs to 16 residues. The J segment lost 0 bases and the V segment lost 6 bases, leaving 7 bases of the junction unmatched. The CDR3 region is CASSPRTGGMNTEAFF. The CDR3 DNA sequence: TGTGCCAGTAGCCCTAGGACAGGGGGTATGAACACTGAAGCTTTCTTT.